These 19 T cell receptor beta chains came from one sample sequenced in a study of regulatory dendritic cells for organ transplantation. Allogeneic regulatory or mature dendritic cells were co-cultured for 5 days with CFSE-labeled sorted T cells at 1:10. Generated by immunoSEQ multiplex PCR, the TCRdb table keeps only in-frame clones and is missing some. This sample has around 12,000 clones; 85% to 90% occur once, and the top ten carry roughly 0.22%. No antigen has been identified for these receptors. Sequenced material: naive CD8+ T cells from blood cultured with regulatory dendritic cells. The subset is: CD45RA+ naive T cells. The receptors were sampled from a human donor in good health.

This chain joins TRBV29-1 and TRBJ2-2; D call uncertain. Trimming took 1 base from V and 4 from J, leaving 16 bases between them. Germline V gene sequence: CDR1 SQVTM, CDR2 ANQGSEA. This CDR3 has 16 amino acids. In nucleotides, the CDR3 is TGCAGCGTTGAAGGGGGATCCAGCTTACCCACCGGGGAGCTGTTTTTT. Protein sequence: CSVEGGSSLPTGELFF.

The genes are TRBV28 and TRBJ1-2; 7 bases align to TRBD1. V was clipped by 7 bases and J by 6 bases; unmatched bases: 20. The CDR3 runs 17 residues. The germline gives CDR1 MDHEN, CDR2 SYDVKM. CDR3 sequence reads: CASTPTGTVQLQDGYTF. The CDR3 region has the DNA TGTGCCAGCACTCCGACAGGGACGGTCCAGCTCCAGGATGGCTACACCTTC.

The count of this clone is one. The V gene is TRBV4-1, the J gene TRBJ2-7; the D is unclear. V dropped 1 base and J dropped 2 bases, with 9 bases sitting between them. Germline V lookup: CDR1 MGHRA, CDR2 YSYEKL. This CDR3 is 14 amino acids long. The CDR3 DNA reads TGCGCCAGCAGCCAAGGCCTGGGTGCCTACGAGCAGTACTTC. Protein sequence: CASSQGLGAYEQYF.

The CDR3 region has the DNA TGTGCCAGCAGCTTAGCAGGGGGCGCCTACAATGAGCAGTTCTTC. Its translation: CASSLAGGAYNEQFF. The chain combines TRBV7-8 with TRBJ2-1; 7 bases are a match to TRBD1. The CDR3 runs 15 residues. Germline V gene sequence: CDR1 SGHVS, CDR2 FQNEAQ. V shed 0 bases, J shed 2 bases, and the junction held 1 base outside the gene matches.

This chain uses TRBV4-1 with TRBJ1-6, with D possibly TRBD1 on 6 matching bases. The CDR3 is made up of 15 amino acids. With 0 bases removed from V and 18 bases from J, the gap between germline ends came to 21 bases. CDR1 MGHRA and CDR2 YSYEKL come from the germline V gene. The CDR3 nucleotides read TGCGCCAGCAGCCAAGAATTCATTGGGGGCTCAGGTCCCCACTTT. Its protein product is CASSQEFIGGSGPHF.

The chain combines TRBV27 with TRBJ2-7; D unresolved. Trimming stripped 0 bases from V and 0 bases from J, with 9 bases between. Germline CDR1 MNHEY, CDR2 SMNVEV (reference sequence). The CDR3 consists of 15 residues. Written as DNA, the CDR3 is TGTGCCAGCAGTTTATCCGTGGCCACCTCCTACGAGCAGTACTTC. It is translated as CASSLSVATSYEQYF.

This sequence joins TRBV9 and TRBJ2-1; no firm D call. This CDR3 contains 18 residues. The V end lost 4 bases, the J end lost 0 bases, and 20 bases lay between the germline ends. Germline V gene lookup returns CDR1 SGDLS and CDR2 YYNGEE. The CDR3 protein is CASSNPVDPQSSYNEQFF. CDR3 coding DNA: TGTGCCAGCAGCAACCCGGTTGATCCCCAAAGCTCCTACAATGAGCAGTTCTTC. Full variable domain (outside the CDR3, taken from reference TRBV9 and TRBJ2-1): DSGVTQTPKHLITATGQRVTLRCSPRSGDLSVYWYQQSLDQGLQFLIQYYNGEERAKGNILERFSAQQFPDLHSELNLSSLELGDSALYFCASSNPVDPQSSYNEQFFGPGTRLTVL.

The V gene is TRBV30, the J gene TRBJ2-2; no clear D gene. V lost 3 bases, J lost 7 bases, and 6 bases lay in between. This CDR3 has 11 amino acids. The V gene's germline CDR1 is GTSNPN and CDR2 SVGIG (reference sequence). The CDR3 loop reads CAWRFVGELFF. In nucleotides, the CDR3 is TGTGCCTGGAGATTTGTCGGGGAGCTGTTTTTT.

The CDR3 spells CASSQLPAPGGRFDTQYF. CDR3 DNA sequence: TGCGCCAGCAGCCAATTACCCGCCCCTGGGGGCCGCTTTGATACGCAGTATTTT. This sequence joins TRBV4-3 and TRBJ2-3, with D perhaps matching TRBD1 (6 bases). Between the trimmed V and J ends, which lost 2 bases and 6 bases, there was a span of 24 bases. Per germline, CDR1 LGHNA and CDR2 YSLEER. The CDR3 sequence is 18 residues long.

The chain links TRBV5-6 to TRBJ2-3; 8 positions match TRBD2. Germline CDR1 is SGHDT and CDR2 is YYEEEE. The CDR3 covers 15 residues. Trimming cost V 2 bases and J 1 base; bases outside gene matches: 3. This CDR3 is CASSFVLAGTDTQYF. CDR3 DNA sequence: TGTGCCAGCAGCTTCGTACTAGCGGGCACAGATACGCAGTATTTT.

The V and J genes are TRBV21-1 and TRBJ2-3; the DNA was not used to check the table's D call, TRBD2. TRBV21-1 is listed as a pseudogene. There are 20 residues in the CDR3. CDR3 DNA sequence: TGTGCCAGCAGCAAAGCGACAGGGCGGACTAGCGGAAACTCCACAGATACGCAGTATTTT. As protein: CASSKATGRTSGNSTDTQYF.

The V call is TRBV28, the J call TRBJ1-1; 8 bases are shared with TRBD1. There are 14 residues in the CDR3. The germline V gene encodes CDR1 MDHEN and CDR2 SYDVKM. Losses at the gene ends were 5 bases for V and 1 base for J; bases not matched to a gene: 3. CDR3 sequence reads: CASSKTGANTEAFF. The CDR3 nucleotides are TGTGCCAGCAGTAAGACAGGGGCGAACACTGAAGCTTTCTTT.

V usage is TRBV7-2 and J usage is TRBJ2-7; TRBD1 might be the D (6 bases). The CDR3 contains 12 residues. Germline assignment: CDR1 SGHTA and CDR2 FQGNSA. The V end lost 6 bases, the J end lost 3 bases, and 9 bases lay between the germline ends. The CDR3 reads CASSRDNYEQYF. CDR3 bases: TGTGCCAGCAGTCGGGACAACTACGAGCAGTACTTC.

The rearrangement joins TRBV29-1 to TRBJ2-7; weak D call: TRBD2 (6 bases). The CDR3 is 19 amino acids. V lost 0 bases and J 3 bases, leaving 27 bases between the germline ends. The germline gives CDR1 SQVTM, CDR2 ANQGSEA. Here the CDR3 reads CSVEDRSGSGDTPFYEQYF. The CDR3 nucleotides read TGCAGCGTTGAAGATCGGAGCGGGTCTGGTGATACTCCCTTCTACGAGCAGTACTTC.

V is TRBV7-6 and J is TRBJ1-5; D unclear. The CDR3 is made up of 14 amino acids. V was shortened by 6 bases and J by 10 bases, with 19 bases between the two germline ends. In germline, CDR1 is SGHVS, CDR2 FNYEAQ. Here the CDR3 reads CASRSDLPGSPQHF. CDR3 DNA: TGTGCCAGCAGGTCGGACTTGCCTGGTAGTCCCCAGCATTTT.

This clone was detected a few times. CDR3 DNA sequence: TGTGCCAGCACCGCGGGGGACTACAATGAGCAGTTCTTC. Translation: CASTAGDYNEQFF. This chain joins TRBV28 and TRBJ2-1, with 7 positions matching TRBD2. The V gene's germline CDR1 is MDHEN and CDR2 SYDVKM. With V trimmed by 7 bases and J by 3 bases, 3 bases remained unmatched. The CDR3 contains 13 residues.

This clone was observed once. The chain joins TRBV7-2 to TRBJ1-5, with 9 nucleotides matching TRBD1. After removal of 4 bases from V and 11 bases from J, the junction contained 6 bases not matched to a gene. Germline V lookup: CDR1 SGHTA, CDR2 FQGNSA. The CDR3 is made up of 13 amino acids. CDR3 DNA sequence: TGTGCCAGCAGCTCGGGACAGGGTAAGGCCCAGCATTTT. This gives the protein CASSSGQGKAQHF.

The rearrangement links TRBV27 to TRBJ2-7; D might be TRBD1 or TRBD2, each matching 6 bases. V dropped 6 bases and J dropped 4 bases, with 16 bases sitting between them. This CDR3 has 14 amino acids. CDR1 is MNHEY and CDR2 is SMNVEV in the germline V gene (reference sequence). In DNA, the CDR3 is TGTGCCAGCAGCTATAAGGGGGGCTCTTACGAGCAGTACTTC. The encoded protein is CASSYKGGSYEQYF.

The chain couples TRBV13 to TRBJ2-2, with TRBD1 matching 9 bases. J was trimmed by 5 bases and V by 6 bases; bases with no gene match: 7. The CDR3 spans 15 residues. Germline CDR1 reads PRHDT; CDR2 reads FYEKMQ (reference sequence). CDR3 loop: CASRSGTGLTGELFF. The CDR3 region has the DNA TGTGCCAGCAGATCCGGGACAGGGTTAACCGGGGAGCTGTTTTTT.